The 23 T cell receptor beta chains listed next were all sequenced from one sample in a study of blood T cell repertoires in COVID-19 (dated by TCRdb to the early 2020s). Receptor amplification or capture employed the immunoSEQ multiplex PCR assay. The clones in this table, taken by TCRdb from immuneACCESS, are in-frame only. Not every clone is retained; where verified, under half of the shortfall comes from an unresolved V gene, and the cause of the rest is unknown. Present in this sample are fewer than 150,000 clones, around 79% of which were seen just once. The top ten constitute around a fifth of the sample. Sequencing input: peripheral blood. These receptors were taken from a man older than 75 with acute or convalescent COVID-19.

The CDR3 DNA reads as TGTGCCAGCAGCGTGGCGGGGGGAACTCAAGAGACCCAGTACTTC. Translation: CASSVAGGTQETQYF. The chain recombines TRBV9 with TRBJ2-5; 8 bases map to TRBD2. V lost 2 bases, J lost 2 bases, and 5 bases stayed unmatched. This CDR3 is 15 amino acids long. Germline V CDR1 and CDR2: SGDLS, YYNGEE.

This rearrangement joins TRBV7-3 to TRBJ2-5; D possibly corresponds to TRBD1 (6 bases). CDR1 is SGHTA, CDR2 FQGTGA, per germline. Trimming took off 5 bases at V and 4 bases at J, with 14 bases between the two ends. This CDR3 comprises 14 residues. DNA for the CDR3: TGTGCCAGCAGCCAAGGGGCAGGGGTAGAGACCCAGTACTTC. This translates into CASSQGAGVETQYF.

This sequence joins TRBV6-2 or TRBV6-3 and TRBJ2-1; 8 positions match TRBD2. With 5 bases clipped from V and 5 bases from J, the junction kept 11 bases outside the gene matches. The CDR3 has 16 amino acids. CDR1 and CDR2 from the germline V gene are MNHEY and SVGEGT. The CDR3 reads CASSNVLAGSNNEQFF. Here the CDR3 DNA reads TGTGCCAGCAGTAACGTATTAGCGGGGAGCAACAATGAGCAGTTCTTC.

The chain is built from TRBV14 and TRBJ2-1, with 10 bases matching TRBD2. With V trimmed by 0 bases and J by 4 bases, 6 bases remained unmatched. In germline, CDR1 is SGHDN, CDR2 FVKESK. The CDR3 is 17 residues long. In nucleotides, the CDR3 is TGTGCCAGCAGCCAAGATTTGGCTAGCGGGGGTTACAATGAGCAGTTCTTC. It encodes CASSQDLASGGYNEQFF.

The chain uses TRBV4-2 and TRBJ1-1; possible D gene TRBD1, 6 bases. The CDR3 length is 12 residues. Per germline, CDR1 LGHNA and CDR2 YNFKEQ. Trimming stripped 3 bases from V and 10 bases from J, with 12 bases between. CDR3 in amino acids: CASSQNRDAAFF. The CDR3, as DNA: TGTGCCAGCAGCCAGAACAGGGACGCAGCTTTCTTT.

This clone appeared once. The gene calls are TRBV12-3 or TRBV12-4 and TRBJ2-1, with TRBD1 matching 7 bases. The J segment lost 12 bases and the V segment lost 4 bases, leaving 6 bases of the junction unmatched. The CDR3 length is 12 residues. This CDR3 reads CASSSGTALQFF. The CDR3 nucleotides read TGTGCCAGCAGTTCAGGGACAGCCTTGCAGTTCTTC.

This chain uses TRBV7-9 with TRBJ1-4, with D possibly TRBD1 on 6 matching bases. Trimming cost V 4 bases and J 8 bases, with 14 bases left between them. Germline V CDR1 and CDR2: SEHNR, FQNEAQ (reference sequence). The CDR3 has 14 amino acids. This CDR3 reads CASSSDRTREKLFF. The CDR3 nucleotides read TGTGCCAGCAGCTCCGACAGGACTCGGGAAAAACTGTTTTTT.

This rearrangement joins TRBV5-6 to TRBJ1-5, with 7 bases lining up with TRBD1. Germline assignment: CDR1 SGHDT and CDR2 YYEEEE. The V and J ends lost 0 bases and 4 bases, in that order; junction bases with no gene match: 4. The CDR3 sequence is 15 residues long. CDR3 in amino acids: CASSLVGDSNQPQHF. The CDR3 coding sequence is TGTGCCAGCAGCTTGGTTGGGGACAGTAATCAGCCCCAGCATTTT.

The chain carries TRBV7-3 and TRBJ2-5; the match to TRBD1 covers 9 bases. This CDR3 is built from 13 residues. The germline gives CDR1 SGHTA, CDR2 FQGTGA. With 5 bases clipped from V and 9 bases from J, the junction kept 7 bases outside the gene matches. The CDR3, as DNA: TGTGCCAGCAGCCCCGGGACAGGGAGAGCCCAGTACTTC. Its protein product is CASSPGTGRAQYF.

CDR3 sequence (DNA): TGCGCCAGCAGCCAAGATAATATCATAGCTGAAGCTTTCTTT. This encodes CASSQDNIIAEAFF. J is TRBJ1-1 and V is TRBV4-3; D uncertain. The CDR3 consists of 14 residues. Germline CDR1 LGHNA, CDR2 YSLEER. Trimming cost V 0 bases and J 6 bases, with 11 bases left between them.

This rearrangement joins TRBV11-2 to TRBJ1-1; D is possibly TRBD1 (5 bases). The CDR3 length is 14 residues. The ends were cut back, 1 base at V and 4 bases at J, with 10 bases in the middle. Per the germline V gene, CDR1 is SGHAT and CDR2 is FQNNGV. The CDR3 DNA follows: TGTGCCAGCAGCTTAGTCAGGGTTGGCACTGAAGCTTTCTTT. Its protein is CASSLVRVGTEAFF.

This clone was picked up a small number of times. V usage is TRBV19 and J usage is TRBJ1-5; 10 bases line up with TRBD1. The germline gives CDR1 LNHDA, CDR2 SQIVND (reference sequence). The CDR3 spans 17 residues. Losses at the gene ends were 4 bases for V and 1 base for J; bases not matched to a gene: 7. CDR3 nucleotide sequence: TGTGCCAGTAGTAGGGACAGGGGAAGTGGCAGCAATCAGCCCCAGCATTTT. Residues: CASSRDRGSGSNQPQHF.

The chain's CDR3 is CASSVVPGGLYEQYF. The DNA for the CDR3 is TGTGCCAGCAGCGTAGTCCCAGGGGGCTTGTACGAGCAGTACTTC. V and J are TRBV9 and TRBJ2-7, with TRBD1 identical over 8 bases. The ends lost 0 bases at V and 4 bases at J; junction bases unmatched: 6. From germline, CDR1 is SGDLS and CDR2 YYNGEE. CDR3 length equals 15 residues.

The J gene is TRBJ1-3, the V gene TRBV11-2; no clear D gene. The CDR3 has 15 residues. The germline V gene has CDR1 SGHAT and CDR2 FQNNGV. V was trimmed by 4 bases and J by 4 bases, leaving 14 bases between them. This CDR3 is CASSSPHNAGNTIYF. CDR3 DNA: TGTGCCAGCAGCTCCCCACACAACGCAGGAAACACCATATATTTT.

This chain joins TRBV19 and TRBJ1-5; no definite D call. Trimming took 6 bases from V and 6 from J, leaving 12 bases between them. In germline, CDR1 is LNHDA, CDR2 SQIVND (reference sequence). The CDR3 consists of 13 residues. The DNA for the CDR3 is TGTGCCAGTAGCCCGGACTTTGGTCAGCCCCAGCATTTT. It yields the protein CASSPDFGQPQHF.

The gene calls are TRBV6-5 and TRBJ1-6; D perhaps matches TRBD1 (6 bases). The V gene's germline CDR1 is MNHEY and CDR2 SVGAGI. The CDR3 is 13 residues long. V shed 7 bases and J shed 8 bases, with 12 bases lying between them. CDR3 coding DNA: TGTGCCAGCAACACAGGGTTCCATTCACCCCTCCACTTT. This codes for CASNTGFHSPLHF.

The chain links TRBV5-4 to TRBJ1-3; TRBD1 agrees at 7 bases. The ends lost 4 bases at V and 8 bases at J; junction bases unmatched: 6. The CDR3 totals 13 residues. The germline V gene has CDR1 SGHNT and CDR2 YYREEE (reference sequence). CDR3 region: CASSAGTADTIYF. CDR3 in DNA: TGTGCCAGCAGCGCCGGGACAGCCGACACCATATATTTT. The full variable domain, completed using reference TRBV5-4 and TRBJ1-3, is ETGVTQSPTHLIKTRGQQVTLRCSSQSGHNTVSWYQQALGQGPQFIFQYYREEENGRGNFPPRFSGLQFPNYSSELNVNALELDDSALYLCASSAGTADTIYFGEGSWLTVV.

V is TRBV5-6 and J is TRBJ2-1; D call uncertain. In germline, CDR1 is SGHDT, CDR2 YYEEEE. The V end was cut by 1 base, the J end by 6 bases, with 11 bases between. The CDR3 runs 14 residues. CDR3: CASSLYSAGNEQFF. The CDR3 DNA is TGTGCCAGCAGCTTGTACAGTGCAGGCAATGAGCAGTTCTTC. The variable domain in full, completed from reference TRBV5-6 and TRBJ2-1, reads DAGVTQSPTHLIKTRGQQVTLRCSPKSGHDTVSWYQQALGQGPQFIFQYYEEEERQRGNFPDRFSGHQFPNYSSELNVNALLLGDSALYLCASSLYSAGNEQFFGPGTRLTVL.

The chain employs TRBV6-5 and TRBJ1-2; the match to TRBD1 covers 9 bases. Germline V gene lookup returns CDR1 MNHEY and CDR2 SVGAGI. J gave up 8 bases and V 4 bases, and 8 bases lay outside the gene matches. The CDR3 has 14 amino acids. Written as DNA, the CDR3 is TGTGCCAGCAGTTTGGGGACAGGGATGGAGGGCTACACCTTC. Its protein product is CASSLGTGMEGYTF.

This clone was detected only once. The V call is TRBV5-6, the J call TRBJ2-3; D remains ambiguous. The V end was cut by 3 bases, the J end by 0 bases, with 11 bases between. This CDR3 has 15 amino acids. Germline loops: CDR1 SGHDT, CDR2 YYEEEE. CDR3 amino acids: CASSYLGPSTDTQYF. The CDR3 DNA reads TGTGCCAGCAGCTACTTGGGCCCGAGCACAGATACGCAGTATTTT.

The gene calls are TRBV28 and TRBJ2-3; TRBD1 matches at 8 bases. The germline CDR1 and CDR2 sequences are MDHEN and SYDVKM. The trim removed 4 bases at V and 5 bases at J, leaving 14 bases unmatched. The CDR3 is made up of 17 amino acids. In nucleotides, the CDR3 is TGTGCCAGCAGTTCAGTGGGACAGGAGCCTCACAAAGATACGCAGTATTTT. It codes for CASSSVGQEPHKDTQYF. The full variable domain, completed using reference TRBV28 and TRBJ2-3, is DVKVTQSSRYLVKRTGEKVFLECVQDMDHENMFWYRQDPGLGLRLIYFSYDVKMKEKGDIPEGYSVSREKKERFSLILESASTNQTSMYLCASSSVGQEPHKDTQYFGPGTRLTVL.

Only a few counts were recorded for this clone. Written as DNA, the CDR3 is TGCGCCAGCAGCACCTTTACTAGCGGGGGACCCAATGAGCAGTTCTTC. Translation gives CASSTFTSGGPNEQFF. This chain joins TRBV5-1 and TRBJ2-1; 11 bases are a match to TRBD2. This CDR3 contains 16 residues. The germline V gene encodes CDR1 SGHRS and CDR2 YFSETQ. The V and J ends lost 4 bases and 6 bases, in that order; junction bases with no gene match: 9.

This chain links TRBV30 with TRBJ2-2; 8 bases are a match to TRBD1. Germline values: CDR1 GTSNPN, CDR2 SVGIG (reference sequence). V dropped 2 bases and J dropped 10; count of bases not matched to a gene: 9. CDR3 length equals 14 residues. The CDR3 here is CAWSLRGQGTELFF. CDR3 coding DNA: TGTGCCTGGAGTCTCAGGGGGCAGGGTACGGAGCTGTTTTTT.